The 27 T cell receptor beta chains below all came from one sample that was sequenced in a study of Ad26.COV2.S vaccination and SARS-CoV-2 variants (dated by TCRdb to about 2021). What this sample's treatment or condition label stands for: 15 to 20 received Ad26.COV2.S at low or high dose, single or two shots; 5 received placebo; per-sample allocation not given. For vaccine and placebo recipients, repertoires were sequenced using samples collected on day 63 after the first injection. Libraries were prepared through the immunoSEQ multiplex PCR assay. What TCRdb holds here is the immuneACCESS table cut down to in-frame rearrangements. Part of the clones is not present; checked against another copy, under half of the missing clones reflect an unresolved V gene, and the others are unexplained. The sample table lists about 370,000 clones, approximately 91% of them with a count of one. Approximately 3.7% of the sample belongs to the ten largest clones.

The starting material was peripheral blood, obtained in a trial of Ad26.COV2.S vaccine versus placebo. Source of these receptors: a person between 18 and 65 years old who received the Ad26.COV2.S COVID-19 vaccine or a placebo.

The V and J genes are TRBV5-6 and TRBJ1-1; D is unresolved. CDR1 and CDR2 from the germline V gene are SGHDT and YYEEEE. The V gene lost 4 bases and the J gene lost 0 bases, with 16 bases spanning the gap. The CDR3 loop spans 16 amino acids. The DNA for the CDR3 is TGTGCCAGCAGCCCGTCCAGCAGGTCCATGAACACTGAAGCTTTCTTT. This sequence encodes CASSPSSRSMNTEAFF.

This clone occurred once. Given a much more abundant clone one base away, this may be a read error. The chain combines TRBV11-1 with TRBJ2-2, with unresolved D. The CDR3 has 12 amino acids. The V end was cut by 5 bases, the J end by 1 base, with 2 bases between. Germline V gives CDR1 SGHAT, CDR2 FQDESV (reference sequence). CDR3 sequence: CASSRNTGELFF. CDR3 bases: TGTGCCAGCAGCCGGAACACCGGGGAGCTGTTTTTT.

The chain couples TRBV18 to TRBJ2-7; possible D gene TRBD1, 6 bases. V was pared by 2 bases and J by 5 bases, with 16 bases between. Germline-derived CDR1 and CDR2 are KGHSH and LQKENI. CDR3 length equals 15 residues. CDR3 sequence reads: CASSPGGVTNHEQYF. DNA of the CDR3: TGTGCCAGCTCACCAGGGGGCGTTACGAACCACGAGCAGTACTTC.

This clone came up once. This chain links TRBV10-1 with TRBJ1-1; possible D gene TRBD1, 6 bases. V was trimmed by 0 bases and J by 3 bases, leaving 14 bases between them. This CDR3 region has 16 residues. The germline CDR1 and CDR2 sequences are WNHNN and SYGVQD (reference sequence). CDR3 nucleotide sequence: TGCGCCAGCAGTGAGTCGGTCGGAGGGGGGGACACTGAAGCTTTCTTT. It translates to CASSESVGGGDTEAFF.

The rearrangement uses TRBV18 and TRBJ1-1; the D gene is possibly TRBD1 (5 bases). Trimming removed 3 bases at V and 0 bases at J, with 17 bases between. Germline V lookup: CDR1 KGHSH, CDR2 LQKENI. The CDR3 covers 17 residues. The CDR3 region is CASSPGKDTPMNTEAFF. The CDR3 bases are TGTGCCAGCTCACCGGGGAAGGACACCCCTATGAACACTGAAGCTTTCTTT.

This chain links TRBV2 with TRBJ2-2, with D perhaps TRBD1 (6 bases). V was pared by 2 bases and J by 5 bases, with 12 bases between. Germline V gives CDR1 SNHLY, CDR2 FYNNEI. This CDR3 is built from 15 residues. The chain's CDR3 is CASSETGLRTGELFF. The CDR3 DNA follows: TGTGCCAGCAGTGAAACAGGGTTGAGGACCGGGGAGCTGTTTTTT.

This clone was picked up one time. The chain uses TRBV10-1 and TRBJ1-1; 7 bases align to TRBD1. The length of the CDR3 is 13 residues. Trimming cost V 2 bases and J 8 bases; bases outside gene matches: 5. Germline values: CDR1 WNHNN, CDR2 SYGVQD (reference sequence). Written as DNA, the CDR3 is TGCGCCAGCAGTGAGGGGGACAGCTCCGAAGCTTTCTTT. It specifies CASSEGDSSEAFF.

V usage is TRBV7-8 and J usage is TRBJ2-5; 7 bases agree with TRBD2. CDR1 is SGHVS and CDR2 is FQNEAQ in the germline V gene. With V trimmed by 7 bases and J by 5 bases, 10 bases remained unmatched. CDR3 length equals 14 residues. In DNA form, the CDR3 reads TGTGCCAGCAAACCCCTGCGGGGGAGGGAGACCCAGTACTTC. Its protein product is CASKPLRGRETQYF. Full variable domain (missing parts from reference TRBV7-8 and TRBJ2-5): GAGVSQSPRYKVAKRGQDVALRCDPISGHVSLFWYQQALGQGPEFLTYFQNEAQLDKSGLPSDRFFAERPEGSVSTLKIQRTQQEDSAVYLCASKPLRGRETQYFGPGTRLLVL.

This sequence joins TRBV7-8 and TRBJ1-3, with 7 bases that match TRBD1. V dropped 4 bases and J dropped 4; count of bases not matched to a gene: 7. The CDR3 loop spans 15 amino acids. Germline V gene data show CDR1 as SGHVS and CDR2 as FQNEAQ. CDR3 coding DNA: TGTGCCAGCAGCTCCTTGACAGGGAAGGGAAACACCATATATTTT. This sequence encodes CASSSLTGKGNTIYF. Supplemented by reference TRBV7-8 and TRBJ1-3, the full variable domain reads GAGVSQSPRYKVAKRGQDVALRCDPISGHVSLFWYQQALGQGPEFLTYFQNEAQLDKSGLPSDRFFAERPEGSVSTLKIQRTQQEDSAVYLCASSSLTGKGNTIYFGEGSWLTVV.

The chain employs TRBV27 and TRBJ2-7; D not resolved. From germline, CDR1 is MNHEY and CDR2 SMNVEV (reference sequence). V was shortened by 3 bases and J by 0 bases, with 9 bases between the two germline ends. CDR3 length: 14 residues. The CDR3 DNA reads as TGTGCCAGCAGTTTCTCCCGGAGCTCCTACGAGCAGTACTTC. Protein: CASSFSRSSYEQYF.

This chain uses TRBV11-3 with TRBJ2-6; 8 bases match TRBD1. The germline gives CDR1 SGHNT, CDR2 YENEEA. The junction had 6 bases not matched to a gene; V was cut back by 4 bases and J by 4 bases. CDR3 length: 16 amino acids. CDR3 loop: CASSSRTGRGANVLTF. The CDR3 DNA reads TGTGCCAGCAGCTCGAGGACAGGGAGAGGGGCCAACGTCCTGACTTTC.

V gene TRBV18 combines with J gene TRBJ1-4; D not resolved. The germline V and J ends were trimmed by 2 bases and 3 bases, with 10 bases remaining between them. CDR3 length: 15 residues. In germline, CDR1 is KGHSH, CDR2 LQKENI. The chain's CDR3 is CASSPTQVSNEKLFF. The CDR3, as DNA: TGTGCCAGCTCACCAACACAAGTGTCTAATGAAAAACTGTTTTTT.

The chain employs TRBV3-1 (or the pseudogene TRBV3-2) and TRBJ2-1; 8 nucleotides align to TRBD2. The CDR3 runs 15 residues. Germline V lookup: CDR1 LGHDT, CDR2 YNNKEL (reference sequence). V trimming: 3 bases; J trimming: 8 bases; junction bases outside the gene matches: 9. CDR3 sequence (DNA): TGTGCCAGCAGCCACACCACTAGCGGAGGATATGAGCAGTTCTTC. It translates to CASSHTTSGGYEQFF.

The chain recombines TRBV2 with TRBJ1-3; D not resolved. The CDR3 extends over 10 amino acids. Germline lookup yields CDR1 SNHLY and CDR2 FYNNEI. With 8 bases removed from V and 9 bases from J, the gap between germline ends came to 8 bases. The CDR3 nucleotides read TGTGCCAGCGGAGGTGCCACCATATATTTT. Amino acid sequence: CASGGATIYF.

This sequence joins TRBV12-3 or TRBV12-4 and TRBJ1-2; 7 bases fit TRBD1. The CDR3 covers 13 residues. Trimming cost V 6 bases and J 14 bases; bases outside gene matches: 15. The CDR3 loop reads CASSLQGPSVMTF. The CDR3 DNA reads TGTGCCAGCAGCTTACAGGGGCCGAGCGTGATGACCTTC.

This clone was seen repeatedly, ten times or more. The chain combines TRBV6-5 with TRBJ1-6; D is uncertain. V shed 6 bases and J shed 9 bases, with 15 bases lying between them. Looked up from germline, CDR1 is MNHEY and CDR2 is SVGAGI. The CDR3 runs to 14 residues. The CDR3 loop is CASRDGYLSSPLHF. The CDR3, as DNA: TGTGCCAGCAGAGACGGATATTTAAGTTCACCCCTCCACTTT.

This sequence joins TRBV7-6 and TRBJ1-1; D not certain. With 1 base removed from V and 4 bases from J, the gap between germline ends came to 10 bases. Germline V lookup: CDR1 SGHVS, CDR2 FNYEAQ. The CDR3 covers 14 residues. The CDR3 here is CASSLGGFGTEAFF. The CDR3 region has the DNA TGTGCCAGCAGCTTAGGGGGATTTGGCACTGAAGCTTTCTTT.

The V and J genes are TRBV19 and TRBJ2-3; 10 nucleotides agree with TRBD2. Germline V gene data show CDR1 as LNHDA and CDR2 as SQIVND (reference sequence). This CDR3 has 19 residues. The trim removed 5 bases at V and 2 bases at J, leaving 16 bases unmatched. CDR3 in amino acids: CASSPRQATSGFFTDTQYF. The CDR3 DNA sequence: TGTGCCAGTAGTCCACGCCAAGCGACTAGCGGGTTCTTCACAGATACGCAGTATTTT.

The chain has TRBV11-2 and TRBJ1-1, with D unclear. Trimming removed 5 bases from V and 8 bases from J, with 18 bases in between. Per germline, CDR1 SGHAT and CDR2 FQNNGV. The CDR3 runs 14 residues. The CDR3 DNA reads as TGTGCCAGCAGCCCCGCCCGGGCCACGGGGGAAGCTTTCTTT. It specifies CASSPARATGEAFF.

The rearrangement uses TRBV27 and TRBJ2-3; 9 bases fit TRBD2. CDR3 length: 15 residues. CDR1 is MNHEY and CDR2 is SMNVEV in the germline V gene (reference sequence). With 8 bases clipped from V and 2 bases from J, the junction kept 8 bases outside the gene matches. This chain's CDR3 is CASVGGTSLTDTQYF. DNA for the CDR3: TGTGCCAGCGTCGGCGGGACTAGCCTCACAGATACGCAGTATTTT.

This chain uses TRBV2 with TRBJ1-2; no definite D call. V was clipped by 2 bases and J by 2 bases, with 9 bases between them. Looked up from germline, CDR1 is SNHLY and CDR2 is FYNNEI. The CDR3 loop spans 14 amino acids. The CDR3: CASSEIRSNYGYTF. CDR3 bases: TGTGCCAGCAGTGAAATACGGAGCAACTATGGCTACACCTTC.

The rearrangement joins TRBV6-6 to TRBJ2-3; TRBD2 aligns across 9 bases. The CDR3 sequence is 17 residues long. Germline-derived CDR1 and CDR2 are MNHNY and SVGAGI (reference sequence). The V gene end was trimmed by 5 bases and the J gene end by 0 bases; junction bases not matched to a gene: 9. CDR3 sequence reads: CASSPTTSGLSTDTQYF. Written as DNA, the CDR3 is TGTGCCAGCAGTCCGACGACTAGCGGCCTAAGCACAGATACGCAGTATTTT.

This chain joins TRBV6-1 and TRBJ2-3; perhaps TRBD2 as D (6 bases). The germline V and J ends were trimmed by 4 bases and 11 bases, with 28 bases remaining between them. The CDR3 consists of 17 residues. From germline, CDR1 is MNHNS and CDR2 SASEGT. CDR3 DNA: TGTGCCAGCAGTGTCCTAGGAGTGGGGGGAGGCGGGATTGGGCAGTATTTT. As protein: CASSVLGVGGGGIGQYF.

The chain carries TRBV11-1 and TRBJ2-4; a possible D gene is TRBD2 (7 bases). Trimming cost V 5 bases and J 6 bases, with 11 bases left between them. Per the germline V gene, CDR1 is SGHAT and CDR2 is FQDESV (reference sequence). This CDR3 is built from 13 residues. CDR3 coding DNA: TGTGCCAGCAGCCAGGGGAGGGGAAACATTCAGTACTTC. The encoded protein is CASSQGRGNIQYF. Filled out from reference TRBV11-1 and TRBJ2-4, the complete variable domain reads EAEVAQSPRYKITEKSQAVAFWCDPISGHATLYWYRQILGQGPELLVQFQDESVVDDSQLPKDRFSAERLKGVDSTLKIQPAELGDSAMYLCASSQGRGNIQYFGAGTRLSVL.

The chain combines TRBV2 with TRBJ1-4; no clear D gene. The CDR3 has 13 residues. The V end was cut by 6 bases, the J end by 4 bases, with 9 bases between. Germline V gives CDR1 SNHLY, CDR2 FYNNEI. CDR3 nucleotides: TGTGCCAGCAGACGGGTCAGTAATGAAAAACTGTTTTTT. This translates into CASRRVSNEKLFF.

The chain has TRBV15 and TRBJ1-4, with 7 nucleotides matching TRBD1. The junction had 6 bases not matched to a gene; V was cut back by 4 bases and J by 4 bases. CDR1 and CDR2 from the germline V gene are LNHNV and YYDKDF (reference sequence). The CDR3 sequence is 15 residues long. The CDR3 DNA reads TGTGCCACCAGCACCTCGGGACAGTATAATGAAAAACTGTTTTTT. Its translation: CATSTSGQYNEKLFF.

The V and J genes are TRBV2 and TRBJ2-1; D may correspond to TRBD1 or TRBD2 (6 bases each). The CDR3 covers 14 residues. Germline CDR1 and CDR2: SNHLY and FYNNEI. The V gene lost 6 bases and the J gene lost 8 bases, with 17 bases spanning the gap. The CDR3 region is CASRRGELEDEQFF. The CDR3 DNA reads TGTGCCAGCAGAAGGGGGGAACTAGAAGATGAGCAGTTCTTC.